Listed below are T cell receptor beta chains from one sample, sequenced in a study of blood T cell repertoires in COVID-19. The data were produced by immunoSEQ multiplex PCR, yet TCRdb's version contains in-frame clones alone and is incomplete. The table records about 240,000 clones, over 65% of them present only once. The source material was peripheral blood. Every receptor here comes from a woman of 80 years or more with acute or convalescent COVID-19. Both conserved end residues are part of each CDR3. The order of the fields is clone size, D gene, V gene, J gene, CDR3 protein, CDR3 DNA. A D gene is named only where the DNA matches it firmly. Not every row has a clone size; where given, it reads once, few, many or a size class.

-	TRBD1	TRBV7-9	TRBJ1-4	CASSLDGTGNEKLFF	TGTGCCAGCAGCTTAGATGGGACAGGGAATGAAAAACTGTTTTTT
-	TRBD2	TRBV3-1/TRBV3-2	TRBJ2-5	CASSQGLARETQYF	TGTGCCAGCAGCCAGGGACTAGCGAGAGAGACCCAGTACTTC
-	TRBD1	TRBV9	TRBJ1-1	CASSKDRVDTEAFF	TGTGCCAGCAGCAAAGACAGGGTAGACACTGAAGCTTTCTTT
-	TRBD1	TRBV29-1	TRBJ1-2	CSTVEQGALKNYGYTF	TGCAGCACGGTCGAACAGGGGGCCCTTAAGAACTATGGCTACACCTTC
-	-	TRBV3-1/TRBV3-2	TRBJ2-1	CASSPRQRVYNEQFF	TGTGCCAGCAGCCCCCGGCAGCGGGTCTACAATGAGCAGTTCTTC
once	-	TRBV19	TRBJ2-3	CASSSKLGRADTQYF	TGTGCCAGTTCTTCGAAACTAGGCCGAGCAGATACGCAGTATTTT
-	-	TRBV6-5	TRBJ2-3	CASSYSRDTQYF	TGTGCCAGCAGTTACTCGCGGGATACGCAGTATTTT
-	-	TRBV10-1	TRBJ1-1	CASSGQYTEAFF	TGCGCCAGCAGCGGACAGTACACTGAAGCTTTCTTT
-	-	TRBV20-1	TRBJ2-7	CSGGTDYEQYF	TGCAGTGGCGGGACAGACTACGAGCAGTACTTC
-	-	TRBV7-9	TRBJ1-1	CASSPGPSGILGEAFF	TGTGCCAGCAGCCCCGGTCCTTCAGGGATCCTGGGGGAAGCTTTCTTT
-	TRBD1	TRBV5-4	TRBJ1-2	CASSPGQGWGGYTF	TGTGCCAGCAGCCCCGGACAGGGCTGGGGTGGCTACACCTTC
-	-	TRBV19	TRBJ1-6	CASNQGARGNSPLHF	TGTGCCAGTAACCAAGGGGCTCGTGGGAATTCACCCCTCCACTTT
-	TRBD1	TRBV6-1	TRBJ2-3	CASSEWGQSTDTQYF	TGTGCCAGCAGTGAATGGGGACAGAGCACAGATACGCAGTATTTT
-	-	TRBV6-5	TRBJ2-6	CASSYVRSSGANVLTF	TGTGCCAGCAGTTACGTGCGGAGCTCTGGGGCCAACGTCCTGACTTTC
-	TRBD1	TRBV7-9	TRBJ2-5	CASSPPDRGRRETQYF	TGTGCCAGCAGCCCACCGGACAGGGGCAGAAGGGAGACCCAGTACTTC
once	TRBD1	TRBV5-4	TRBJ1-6	CASRTPRDRSYNSPLHF	TGTGCCAGCAGGACACCGCGGGACAGGTCCTATAATTCACCCCTCCACTTT
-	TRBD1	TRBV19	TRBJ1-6	CASSSGTALSSYNSPLHF	TGTGCCAGTAGCTCCGGGACAGCCCTGAGCTCCTATAATTCACCCCTCCACTTT
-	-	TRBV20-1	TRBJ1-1	CSALRNTEAFF	TGCAGTGCCCTTCGGAACACTGAAGCTTTCTTT
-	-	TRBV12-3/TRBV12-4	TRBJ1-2	CASSLWGVGGYTF	TGTGCCAGCAGTTTATGGGGAGTGGGTGGCTACACCTTC
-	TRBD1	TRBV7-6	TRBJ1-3	CASSFPGTDTGNTIYF	TGTGCCAGCAGCTTCCCCGGGACAGACACTGGAAACACCATATATTTT
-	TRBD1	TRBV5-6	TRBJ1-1	CASSLGGQGGTEAFF	TGTGCCAGCAGCCTGGGAGGACAGGGAGGCACTGAAGCTTTCTTT
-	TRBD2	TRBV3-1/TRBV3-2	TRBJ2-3	CASSHHGLASDTQYF	TGTGCCAGCAGCCACCACGGACTAGCTTCTGATACGCAGTATTTT
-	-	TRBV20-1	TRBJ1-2	CSASGQGNGYTF	TGCAGTGCTAGTGGCCAGGGGAACGGCTACACCTTC
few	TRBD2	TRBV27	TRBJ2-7	CASSPRTSSYEQYF	TGTGCCAGCAGTCCCCGGACTAGCTCCTACGAGCAGTACTTC